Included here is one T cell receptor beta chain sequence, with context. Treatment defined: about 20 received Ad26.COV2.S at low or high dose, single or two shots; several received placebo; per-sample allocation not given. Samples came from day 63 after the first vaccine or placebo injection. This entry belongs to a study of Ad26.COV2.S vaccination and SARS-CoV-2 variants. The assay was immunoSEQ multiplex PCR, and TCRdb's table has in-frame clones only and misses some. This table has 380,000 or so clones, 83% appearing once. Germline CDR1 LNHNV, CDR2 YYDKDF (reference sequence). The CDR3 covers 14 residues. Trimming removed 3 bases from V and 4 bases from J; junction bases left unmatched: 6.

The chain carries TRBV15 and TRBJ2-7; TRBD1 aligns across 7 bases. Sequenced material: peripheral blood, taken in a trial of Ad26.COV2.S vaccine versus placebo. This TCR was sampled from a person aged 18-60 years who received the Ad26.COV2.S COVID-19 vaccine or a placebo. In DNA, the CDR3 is TGTGCCACCAGCAGCGGTGGGACAGCTTACGAGCAGTACTTC. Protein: CATSSGGTAYEQYF.